These T cell receptor beta chains were read from a single sample in a study of shared clonotypes between healthy human individuals. The data were produced by immunoSEQ multiplex PCR, yet TCRdb's version contains in-frame clones alone and is incomplete. Seen here are a few million clones, approximately 92% observed once, and the top ten hold more than 0.12%. The sequencing input was naive CD4+ T cells sorted from blood. These receptors were taken from a man aged 18 to 35 in good health. Each CDR3 is given with its conserved first and last residue. The order of the fields is V gene, clone size, D gene, J gene, CDR3 protein, CDR3 DNA. A D gene is named only where the DNA matches it firmly. Size values are once, few and many counts, or a class for expanded clones, and some rows have none.

V gene: TRBV6-1; clone size: -; D gene: -; J gene: TRBJ1-6; CDR3 protein: CASGGELDNSPLHF; CDR3 DNA: TGTGCCAGTGGAGGGGAACTTGATAATTCACCCCTCCACTTT
V gene: TRBV6-6; clone size: once; D gene: -; J gene: TRBJ2-2; CDR3 protein: CASILRGGLNTGELFF; CDR3 DNA: TGTGCCAGCATCTTACGTGGGGGGCTTAACACCGGGGAGCTGTTTTTT
V gene: TRBV5-6; clone size: -; D gene: -; J gene: TRBJ1-1; CDR3 protein: CASSWGSGGGWTEAFF; CDR3 DNA: TGTGCCAGCAGCTGGGGATCCGGGGGCGGGTGGACTGAAGCTTTCTTT
V gene: TRBV6-6; clone size: -; D gene: -; J gene: TRBJ1-6; CDR3 protein: CASREESSYNSPLHF; CDR3 DNA: TGTGCCAGCAGAGAAGAGAGCTCCTATAATTCACCCCTCCACTTT
V gene: TRBV21-1; clone size: -; D gene: -; J gene: TRBJ2-7; CDR3 protein: CASSKGASVGTPYEQYF; CDR3 DNA: TGTGCCAGCAGCAAAGGGGCGTCAGTAGGGACACCCTACGAGCAGTACTTC
V gene: TRBV4-1; clone size: -; D gene: -; J gene: TRBJ2-6; CDR3 protein: CASSLGRDVVLSGANVLTF; CDR3 DNA: TGCGCCAGCAGCCTTGGTCGGGACGTGGTTCTCTCTGGGGCCAACGTCCTGACTTTC
V gene: TRBV6-6; clone size: -; D gene: -; J gene: TRBJ1-3; CDR3 protein: CASSTGVSSGNTIYF; CDR3 DNA: TGTGCCAGCAGTACGGGGGTTAGCTCTGGAAACACCATATATTTT
V gene: TRBV5-4; clone size: -; D gene: TRBD2; J gene: TRBJ2-2; CDR3 protein: CASSLGLAGGLNTGELFF; CDR3 DNA: TGTGCCAGCAGCTTGGGACTAGCGGGGGGCCTCAACACCGGGGAGCTGTTTTTT
V gene: TRBV2; clone size: once; D gene: -; J gene: TRBJ1-3; CDR3 protein: CASSESGNTIYF; CDR3 DNA: TGTGCCAGCAGTGAGTCTGGAAACACCATATATTTT
V gene: TRBV6-5; clone size: -; D gene: -; J gene: TRBJ1-2; CDR3 protein: CASTYAGGGGYTF; CDR3 DNA: TGTGCCAGCACTTACGCCGGGGGGGGTGGCTACACCTTC
V gene: TRBV2; clone size: -; D gene: -; J gene: TRBJ2-7; CDR3 protein: CASSEAPGVGQYF; CDR3 DNA: TGTGCCAGCAGTGAAGCGCCGGGAGTGGGGCAGTACTTC
V gene: TRBV7-9; clone size: few; D gene: -; J gene: TRBJ1-1; CDR3 protein: CASSFGRNTEAFF; CDR3 DNA: TGTGCCAGCAGCTTTGGACGGAACACTGAAGCTTTCTTT
V gene: TRBV5-1; clone size: -; D gene: -; J gene: TRBJ2-3; CDR3 protein: CASSYSASLTDTQYF; CDR3 DNA: TGCGCCAGCAGTTATTCGGCCAGTCTCACAGATACGCAGTATTTT
V gene: TRBV19; clone size: -; D gene: -; J gene: TRBJ2-5; CDR3 protein: CASSQRLVQETQYF; CDR3 DNA: TGTGCCAGTAGTCAACGACTTGTACAAGAGACCCAGTACTTC
V gene: TRBV25-1; clone size: -; D gene: -; J gene: TRBJ1-2; CDR3 protein: CASSPTGRRGYGYTF; CDR3 DNA: TGTGCCAGCAGTCCGACAGGCCGTAGAGGCTATGGCTACACCTTC
V gene: TRBV19; clone size: -; D gene: TRBD1; J gene: TRBJ1-5; CDR3 protein: CASSVWDRGRTNQPQHF; CDR3 DNA: TGTGCCAGTAGTGTGTGGGACAGGGGGCGAACCAATCAGCCCCAGCATTTT
V gene: TRBV7-2; clone size: -; D gene: -; J gene: TRBJ2-7; CDR3 protein: CASSLGGSEYEQYF; CDR3 DNA: TGTGCCAGCAGCTTAGGAGGGAGCGAGTACGAGCAGTACTTC
V gene: TRBV5-1; clone size: -; D gene: -; J gene: TRBJ1-6; CDR3 protein: CASSPGQTSNSPLHF; CDR3 DNA: TGCGCCAGCAGCCCAGGCCAGACTAGCAATTCACCCCTCCACTTT
V gene: TRBV14; clone size: -; D gene: -; J gene: TRBJ1-6; CDR3 protein: CASSQAGFGSPLHF; CDR3 DNA: TGTGCCAGCAGCCAAGCAGGGTTCGGATCACCCCTCCACTTT
V gene: TRBV25-1; clone size: -; D gene: TRBD1; J gene: TRBJ1-2; CDR3 protein: CASSSPGTGLNYGYTF; CDR3 DNA: TGTGCCAGCAGCTCCCCCGGGACAGGGCTTAACTATGGCTACACCTTC
V gene: TRBV7-9; clone size: -; D gene: -; J gene: TRBJ2-1; CDR3 protein: CASSLPKAINSYNEQFF; CDR3 DNA: TGTGCCAGCAGCTTACCTAAGGCCATAAACTCCTACAATGAGCAGTTCTTC
V gene: TRBV6-1; clone size: -; D gene: TRBD1; J gene: TRBJ1-6; CDR3 protein: CASSKGTGYNSPLHF; CDR3 DNA: TGTGCCAGCAGTAAAGGGACAGGCTATAATTCACCCCTCCACTTT
V gene: TRBV5-4; clone size: -; D gene: TRBD1; J gene: TRBJ2-7; CDR3 protein: CASSYRLRDRGSYEQYF; CDR3 DNA: TGTGCCAGCAGCTATAGGCTCAGGGACAGGGGCTCCTACGAGCAGTACTTC
V gene: TRBV6-6; clone size: -; D gene: -; J gene: TRBJ1-6; CDR3 protein: CASTPRAGNNSPLHF; CDR3 DNA: TGTGCCAGCACCCCAAGGGCAGGGAATAATTCACCCCTCCACTTT
V gene: TRBV5-1; clone size: -; D gene: -; J gene: TRBJ2-5; CDR3 protein: CASSLDTAQETQYF; CDR3 DNA: TGCGCCAGCAGCTTGGATACGGCACAAGAGACCCAGTACTTC
V gene: TRBV5-1; clone size: -; D gene: -; J gene: TRBJ2-6; CDR3 protein: CASSLVASGANVLTF; CDR3 DNA: TGCGCCAGCAGCTTGGTAGCTTCTGGGGCCAACGTCCTGACTTTC
V gene: TRBV28; clone size: -; D gene: -; J gene: TRBJ1-6; CDR3 protein: CASSETSSPLHF; CDR3 DNA: TGTGCCAGCAGTGAGACCTCTTCACCCCTCCACTTT
V gene: TRBV6-5; clone size: -; D gene: TRBD2; J gene: TRBJ2-3; CDR3 protein: CASRGRGTSMDTQYF; CDR3 DNA: TGTGCCAGCAGGGGGAGAGGGACTAGCATGGATACGCAGTATTTT
V gene: TRBV6-1; clone size: -; D gene: -; J gene: TRBJ1-2; CDR3 protein: CASSPDTARGYTF; CDR3 DNA: TGTGCCAGCAGCCCGGACACGGCGAGAGGCTACACCTTC
V gene: TRBV10-1; clone size: -; D gene: TRBD2; J gene: TRBJ2-1; CDR3 protein: CASSAVAGAGVYNEQFF; CDR3 DNA: TGCGCCAGCAGTGCCGTAGCGGGAGCCGGGGTTTACAATGAGCAGTTCTTC
V gene: TRBV19; clone size: -; D gene: -; J gene: TRBJ1-1; CDR3 protein: CASIGGVDTEAFF; CDR3 DNA: TGTGCCAGTATAGGGGGGGTGGACACTGAAGCTTTCTTT
V gene: TRBV5-1; clone size: -; D gene: -; J gene: TRBJ1-1; CDR3 protein: CASSLEGWNTEAFF; CDR3 DNA: TGCGCCAGCAGCTTGGAGGGTTGGAACACTGAAGCTTTCTTT
V gene: TRBV5-1; clone size: -; D gene: -; J gene: TRBJ1-3; CDR3 protein: CASSLGSNSGNTIYF; CDR3 DNA: TGCGCCAGCAGCTTGGGCAGTAACTCTGGAAACACCATATATTTT
V gene: TRBV18; clone size: few; D gene: TRBD1; J gene: TRBJ1-1; CDR3 protein: CASSPSTGGGTEAFF; CDR3 DNA: TGTGCCAGCTCACCGTCGACAGGGGGCGGCACTGAAGCTTTCTTT
V gene: TRBV7-2; clone size: -; D gene: TRBD1; J gene: TRBJ1-4; CDR3 protein: CASSPGQGTNEKLFF; CDR3 DNA: TGTGCCAGCAGCCCGGGACAGGGGACTAATGAAAAACTGTTTTTT
V gene: TRBV7-2; clone size: -; D gene: -; J gene: TRBJ1-2; CDR3 protein: CASSWGDVGARGYTF; CDR3 DNA: TGTGCCAGCAGCTGGGGGGACGTCGGGGCGCGTGGCTACACCTTC
V gene: TRBV4-3; clone size: -; D gene: -; J gene: TRBJ2-1; CDR3 protein: CASSHSGLPPNEQFF; CDR3 DNA: TGCGCCAGCAGCCACTCGGGACTTCCTCCCAATGAGCAGTTCTTC
V gene: TRBV28; clone size: few; D gene: TRBD1; J gene: TRBJ1-1; CDR3 protein: CASSLSTGAITEAFF; CDR3 DNA: TGTGCCAGCAGTTTGTCGACAGGGGCCATCACTGAAGCTTTCTTT
V gene: TRBV5-6; clone size: -; D gene: -; J gene: TRBJ2-1; CDR3 protein: CASSSRHYEQFF; CDR3 DNA: TGTGCCAGCAGCTCGCGGCACTATGAGCAGTTCTTC
V gene: TRBV28; clone size: -; D gene: -; J gene: TRBJ1-5; CDR3 protein: CASSLPTKTGPPQHF; CDR3 DNA: TGTGCCAGCAGTTTACCGACGAAAACAGGGCCTCCCCAGCATTTT
V gene: TRBV29-1; clone size: once; D gene: TRBD1; J gene: TRBJ2-3; CDR3 protein: CSASPAQGGITDTQYF; CDR3 DNA: TGCAGCGCTTCCCCCGCACAGGGGGGTATAACAGATACGCAGTATTTT